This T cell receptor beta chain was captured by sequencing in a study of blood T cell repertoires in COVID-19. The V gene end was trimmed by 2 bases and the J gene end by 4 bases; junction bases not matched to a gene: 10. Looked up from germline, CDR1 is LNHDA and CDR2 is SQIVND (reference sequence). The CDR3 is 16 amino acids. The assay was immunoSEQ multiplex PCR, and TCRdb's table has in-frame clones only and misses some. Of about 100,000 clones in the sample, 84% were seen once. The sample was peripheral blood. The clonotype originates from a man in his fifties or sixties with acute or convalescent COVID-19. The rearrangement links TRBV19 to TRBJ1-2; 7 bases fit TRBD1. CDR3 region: CASSISRGTVSYGYTF. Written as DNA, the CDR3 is TGTGCCAGTAGTATATCCCGTGGGACAGTTTCCTATGGCTACACCTTC.